The clone carrying this T cell receptor beta chain was seen ten or more times. The target antigen is unknown. A single record per CDR3 protein comes from TCRdb applying MiXCR to the RT-PCR reads. The sample includes under 850,000 distinct CDR3 sequences, about 18% of them seen just once. The sample belongs to a study of response to subunit inactivated influenza vaccine. Study-wide points: That few new T cells are recruited by each seasonal influenza vaccination was the authors' suggestion.

V was trimmed by 6 bases and J by 8 bases, leaving 17 bases between them. This CDR3 spans 14 amino acids. Germline-derived CDR1 and CDR2 are MNHNS and SASEGT. The chain links TRBV6-1 to TRBJ2-1; a weak D match, TRBD2 (6 bases). The receptor was derived from a man aged 45-65 years who received an inactivated influenza vaccine. This material consisted of PBMCs from blood, taken more than 4 days after vaccination. CDR3 DNA sequence: TGTGCCAGCAGCAAAGATGCGGGGCAACATGAGCAGTTCTTC. As protein: CASSKDAGQHEQFF.